The following is a T cell receptor (beta chain) sequence with its context. Its antigen is still unknown. This specimen belongs to a study of cytomegalovirus exposure and HLA in healthy donors. Overall study context: Genetic ancestry analysis placed approximately 79% of the roughly 400 donors that were genotyped in the Caucasian-associated cluster.

The PCR used 60 Vbeta and 13 Jbeta primers. Some clones are missing from TCRdb's copy, which holds only in-frame ones; the method was immunoSEQ multiplex PCR. This table has more than 150,000 clones, more than 65% appearing once. Study outcomes and limitations: Per published accounts, TCR beta sequences correctly predicted the HLA-A and HLA-B alleles of most subjects. Researchers catalogued 150 or so TCR beta chains as cytomegalovirus-associated.

The CDR3 loop spans 16 amino acids. V shed 6 bases, J shed 9 bases, and the junction held 14 bases outside the gene matches. Germline loops: CDR1 SNHLY, CDR2 FYNNEI. The specimen sequenced was PBMCs. This receptor was identified in a man in his forties or fifties in good health and CMV-seronegative. The chain is built from TRBV2 and TRBJ2-1; the match to TRBD2 covers 10 bases. The CDR3 coding sequence is TGTGCCAGCAGGGCTGACTGGGGTCTAGCGGGGGCTGAGCAGTTCTTC. Residues: CASRADWGLAGAEQFF. The full variable domain, rest sourced from reference TRBV2 and TRBJ2-1, is EPEVTQTPSHQVTQMGQEVILRCVPISNHLYFYWYRQILGQKVEFLVSFYNNEISEKSEIFDDQFSVERPDGSNFTLKIRSTKLEDSAMYFCASRADWGLAGAEQFFGPGTRLTVL.